One sample yielded the 16 T cell receptor beta chains listed below, sequenced in a study of CD8+CD57+ T cells in acquired aplastic anemia. Patients who underwent sequencing had shown CD8+CD57+ cell expansion by flow cytometry. Both TCR beta VDJ combination and CDR3 sequence profiling were carried out. Genomic DNA was the template for this profiling. TCRdb itself ran the reads through MiXCR, one entry per CDR3 protein. The repertoire consists of 250,000 or so distinct CDR3 sequences, with around half occurring once and the leading ten covering 6.5% to 8%. Sequencing used sorted CD4+, CD8+, or CD8+CD57+ T cells (not recorded which) from PBMCs. Receptor source: a human donor with aplastic anemia.

This clonotype was detected once. An end of the junction does not agree with germline; a read error may underlie this. The chain couples TRBV15 to TRBJ2-7, with D perhaps matching TRBD1 or TRBD2 (5 bases each). The CDR3 covers 14 residues. CDR1 is LNHNV, CDR2 YYDKDF, per germline (reference sequence). Here the CDR3 reads CATSRSRGTYEQCF. DNA of the CDR3: TGTGCCACCAGCAGATCTCGGGGCACCTACGAGCAGTGCTTC.

The chain couples TRBV5-4 to TRBJ1-1; 7 bases fit TRBD1. With V trimmed by 5 bases and J by 4 bases, 11 bases remained unmatched. The CDR3 consists of 15 residues. CDR1 and CDR2 from the germline V gene are SGHNT and YYREEE (reference sequence). CDR3 nucleotides: TGTGCCAGCAGGGCCCCCAGGGAGGGGGCCACTGAAGCTTTCTTT. Translated: CASRAPREGATEAFF.

This clonotype was counted ten times or more. V and J are TRBV6-6 and TRBJ1-1; 7 bases are shared with TRBD1. Germline V gene sequence: CDR1 MNHNY, CDR2 SVGAGI (reference sequence). This CDR3 has 13 residues. Trimming took 5 bases from V and 4 from J; bases not matched to a gene: 4. CDR3 coding DNA: TGTGCCAGCAGTCATACAGGGGCCACTGAAGCTTTCTTT. It encodes CASSHTGATEAFF.

The rearrangement links TRBV20-1 to TRBJ2-5, with TRBD1 as a possible D gene (5 bases). V was clipped by 0 bases and J by 4 bases, with 6 bases between them. The CDR3 is 12 residues long. Per germline, CDR1 DFQATT and CDR2 SNEGSKA (reference sequence). CDR3 protein: CSARDGAETQYF. The CDR3 region has the DNA TGCAGTGCTAGAGATGGGGCAGAGACCCAGTACTTC.

A note on this clonotype: One base away lies a much larger clone, so this may be a sequencing read error. The final CDR3 position lacks the conserved phenylalanine or tryptophan, pointing to a likely read error. This chain uses TRBV12-3 or TRBV12-4 with TRBJ1-2; TRBD1 might be the D (6 bases). The CDR3 runs to 14 residues. Between the trimmed V and J ends, which lost 7 bases and 4 bases, there was a span of 16 bases. The CDR3 DNA reads TGTGCCAGCACCTTACAGGGAGCTGGCTATGGCTACACCTAC. Amino acid sequence: CASTLQGAGYGYTY.

The chain has TRBV20-1 and TRBJ1-6; no firm D call. The CDR3 contains 8 residues. The germline V gene has CDR1 DFQATT and CDR2 SNEGSKA (reference sequence). V was pared by 6 bases and J by 10 bases, with 1 base between. CDR3 in amino acids: CSASPLHF. For the CDR3, the DNA is TGCAGTGCCTCACCCCTCCACTTT.

This clonotype was seen a handful of times. A clone one base away is much larger, so this may be a read error. The rearrangement uses TRBV7-9 and TRBJ2-7, with D possibly matching TRBD1 (5 bases). Trimming took 4 bases from V and 0 from J, leaving 10 bases between them. The germline V gene encodes CDR1 SEHNR and CDR2 FQNEAQ (reference sequence). The CDR3 sequence is 14 residues long. CDR3 in DNA: TGTGCCAGCAGCTCCTTGACAGACTCCTACGAGCAGTACTTC. Protein product: CASSSLTDSYEQYF.

This clonotype was counted many times. The rearrangement joins TRBV5-5 to TRBJ2-7; 8 bases fit TRBD2. The V gene's germline CDR1 is SGHKS and CDR2 YYEKEE (reference sequence). The junction had 7 bases not matched to a gene; V was cut back by 4 bases and J by 4 bases. The CDR3 runs 14 residues. The CDR3 nucleotides are TGTGCCAGCAGCCTGACTAGCGCGGGGTACGAGCAGTACTTC. Residues: CASSLTSAGYEQYF.

This clonotype was seen at least ten times. The V gene is TRBV7-3, the J gene TRBJ2-1, with D possibly matching TRBD2 (5 bases). Trimming took off 0 bases at V and 4 bases at J, with 13 bases between the two ends. In germline, CDR1 is SGHTA, CDR2 FQGTGA. The CDR3 is 16 residues long. The CDR3 protein is CASSLTGRASYNEQFF. DNA of the CDR3: TGTGCCAGCAGCTTAACCGGGCGGGCCTCGTACAATGAGCAGTTCTTC. Supplemented by reference TRBV7-3 and TRBJ2-1, the full variable domain reads GAGVSQTPSNKVTEKGKYVELRCDPISGHTALYWYRQSLGQGPEFLIYFQGTGAADDSGLPNDRFFAVRPEGSVSTLKIQRTERGDSAVYLCASSLTGRASYNEQFFGPGTRLTVL.

On this clonotype: The junction shows a germline mismatch at one end, possibly a read error. This chain joins TRBV14 and TRBJ1-1, with a tentative D call TRBD1 (5 bases). The germline CDR1 and CDR2 sequences are SGHDN and FVKESK. There are 15 residues in the CDR3. The CDR3 loop is CANSQTGRIDTEAFF. CDR3 bases: TGTGCCAACAGCCAAACAGGAAGGATTGACACTGAAGCTTTCTTT.

A word on this clonotype: A read error is possible here, since a much larger clone lies one base away. The chain couples TRBV13 to TRBJ1-4; no firm D call. Trimming took off 5 bases at V and 4 bases at J, with 11 bases between the two ends. The CDR3 runs 14 residues. CDR1 PRHDT and CDR2 FYEKMQ come from the germline V gene (reference sequence). CDR3 residues: CASSLWRLNEKLFF. CDR3 bases: TGTGCCAGCAGCCTGTGGCGTCTTAATGAAAAACTGTTTTTT.

The chain has TRBV7-3 and TRBJ1-6; no clear D. CDR3 length: 14 amino acids. The germline V and J ends were trimmed by 1 base and 8 bases, with 9 bases remaining between them. The germline V gene encodes CDR1 SGHTA and CDR2 FQGTGA. CDR3 residues: CASSLSTAYSPLHF. The CDR3 region has the DNA TGTGCCAGCAGCTTAAGTACAGCCTATTCACCCCTCCACTTT.

V and J are TRBV20-1 and TRBJ2-7, with 7 positions matching TRBD1. Per germline, CDR1 DFQATT and CDR2 SNEGSKA (reference sequence). The CDR3 spans 13 residues. With 5 bases clipped from V and 5 bases from J, the junction kept 9 bases outside the gene matches. DNA of the CDR3: TGCAGTGCTTTGGACAGGTCAAGGGACGAGCAGTACTTC. Protein product: CSALDRSRDEQYF.

Comment on this clonotype: A much larger clone is a single base away; this may be a read error. The chain carries TRBV6-4 and TRBJ2-1; TRBD2 matches 10 bases. The trim removed 3 bases at V and 8 bases at J, leaving 1 base unmatched. CDR3 length: 13 residues. Germline values: CDR1 MRHNA, CDR2 SNTAGT. The CDR3 sequence is CASSELAGYEQFF. The CDR3, as DNA: TGTGCCAGCAGTGAACTAGCGGGATATGAGCAGTTCTTC.

This clonotype was seen repeatedly, ten times or more. The chain combines TRBV12-3 or TRBV12-4 with TRBJ2-7; D is possibly TRBD1 or TRBD2 (7 bases each). CDR3 length: 12 amino acids. With 6 bases removed from V and 6 bases from J, the gap between germline ends came to 12 bases. Here the CDR3 reads CASSDREGEQYF. The CDR3 nucleotides are TGTGCCAGCAGCGACAGGGAGGGCGAGCAGTACTTC.

V and J are TRBV20-1 and TRBJ1-5, with 8 bases aligning to TRBD1. Per the germline V gene, CDR1 is DFQATT and CDR2 is SNEGSKA (reference sequence). Trimming removed 5 bases from V and 0 bases from J; junction bases left unmatched: 6. CDR3 length: 15 amino acids. The CDR3 DNA reads TGCAGTGCTCAGAGGACAGGGAATAGCAATCAGCCCCAGCATTTT. This translates into CSAQRTGNSNQPQHF.